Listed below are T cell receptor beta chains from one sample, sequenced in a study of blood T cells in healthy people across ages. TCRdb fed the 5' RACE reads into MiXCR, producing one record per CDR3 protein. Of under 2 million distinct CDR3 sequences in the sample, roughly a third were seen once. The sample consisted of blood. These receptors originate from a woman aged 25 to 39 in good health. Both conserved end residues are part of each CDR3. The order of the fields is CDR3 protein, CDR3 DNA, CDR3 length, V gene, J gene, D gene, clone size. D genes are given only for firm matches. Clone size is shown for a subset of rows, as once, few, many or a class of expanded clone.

CASSLQAVVRDVKAEAFF	TGTGCCAGCAGTTTGCAGGCAGTCGTCCGGGACGTCAAAGCGGAAGCTTTCTTT	18	TRBV12-3/TRBV12-4	TRBJ1-1	-	-
CTSSERPGEAYGYTF	TGTACCAGCAGTGAAAGGCCGGGCGAAGCCTATGGCTACACCTTC	15	TRBV2	TRBJ1-2	-	once
CASSDSRRGGYNEQFF	TGTGCCAGCAGTGACTCGCGACGGGGGGGGTACAATGAGCAGTTCTTC	16	TRBV6-4	TRBJ2-1	TRBD2	-
CATSNPGQGITEAFF	TGTGCCACCAGCAACCCGGGACAGGGAATTACTGAAGCTTTCTTT	15	TRBV15	TRBJ1-1	TRBD1	-
CASSRVSGVSEQFF	TGTGCCAGCAGCCGAGTGTCAGGGGTGAGTGAGCAGTTCTTC	14	TRBV4-2	TRBJ2-1	-	-
CASSLVGAANSPLHF	TGTGCCAGCAGCTTAGTAGGGGCCGCTAATTCACCCCTCCACTTT	15	TRBV13	TRBJ1-6	-	many
CASSQASGRDWDEQFF	TGCGCCAGCAGCCAAGCGAGCGGGAGGGACTGGGATGAGCAGTTCTTC	16	TRBV4-1	TRBJ2-1	TRBD2	-
CASSLAATENEKLFF	TGCGCCAGCAGCTTGGCCGCGACGGAGAATGAAAAACTGTTTTTT	15	TRBV5-1	TRBJ1-4	-	-
CASSLGFGNTGELFF	TGTGCCAGCAGCCTAGGGTTCGGAAACACCGGGGAGCTGTTTTTT	15	TRBV27	TRBJ2-2	-	few
CSVGRTGALSSYEQYF	TGCAGCGTTGGAAGGACAGGGGCCCTTTCCTCCTACGAGCAGTACTTC	16	TRBV29-1	TRBJ2-7	TRBD1	few
CSGDEGVNEQFF	TGCAGTGGGGACGAGGGCGTGAATGAGCAGTTCTTC	12	TRBV20-1	TRBJ2-1	-	few
CSVGGLSGRSTDTQYF	TGCAGCGTTGGGGGACTAAGCGGGAGGAGCACAGATACGCAGTATTTT	16	TRBV29-1	TRBJ2-3	TRBD2	few
CASKPGAGGSNEQFF	TGTGCCAGCAAGCCGGGCGCCGGTGGGAGTAATGAGCAGTTCTTC	15	TRBV6-5	TRBJ2-1	-	-
CAITRGTSSADTQYF	TGTGCCATCACCAGGGGAACTTCCTCCGCAGATACGCAGTATTTT	15	TRBV10-3	TRBJ2-3	-	-
CSSTSGGSTDTQYF	TGCAGTTCAACTAGCGGGGGGAGCACAGATACGCAGTATTTT	14	TRBV20-1	TRBJ2-3	TRBD2	-
CASSFMPLNTEAFF	TGTGCCAGCAGCTTCATGCCGTTGAACACTGAAGCTTTCTTT	14	TRBV7-2	TRBJ1-1	-	few
CSARPTGEYGYTF	TGCAGTGCTAGGCCGACGGGAGAGTATGGCTACACCTTC	13	TRBV20-1	TRBJ1-2	-	-
CASSLLAALNTGELFF	TGTGCCAGTAGCTTATTAGCGGCCCTGAACACCGGGGAGCTGTTTTTT	16	TRBV7-2	TRBJ2-2	-	-
CASSLSTFEQFF	TGTGCCAGCAGCCTCTCAACATTTGAGCAGTTCTTC	12	TRBV11-1	TRBJ2-1	-	-
CASSYAGTTDTQYF	TGTGCCAGCAGTTACGCAGGGACCACAGATACGCAGTATTTT	14	TRBV6-5	TRBJ2-3	-	-
CASSPLGALNYGYTF	TGTGCCAGCAGTCCCCTCGGGGCACTTAACTATGGCTACACCTTC	15	TRBV12-3/TRBV12-4	TRBJ1-2	-	few
CARTQDQPQHF	TGTGCCAGAACCCAGGATCAGCCCCAGCATTTT	11	TRBV6-1	TRBJ1-5	-	-
CASSQDQVQETQYF	TGCGCCAGCAGCCAAGATCAAGTCCAAGAGACCCAGTACTTC	14	TRBV4-1	TRBJ2-5	-	many
CASSLAVAEGGYTF	TGTGCCAGCAGCTTAGCAGTGGCAGAAGGTGGCTACACCTTC	14	TRBV7-9	TRBJ1-2	-	few
CSVWARESTEAFF	TGCAGCGTTTGGGCCAGGGAGAGCACTGAAGCTTTCTTT	13	TRBV29-1	TRBJ1-1	-	few
CASTLSGANVLTF	TGTGCCAGCACCCTCTCTGGGGCCAACGTCCTGACTTTC	13	TRBV12-3/TRBV12-4	TRBJ2-6	-	many
CSVTLGTASNQPQHF	TGCAGCGTCACCCTTGGGACAGCTAGCAATCAGCCCCAGCATTTT	15	TRBV29-1	TRBJ1-5	TRBD1	-
CAISPGQGTGSPYNGQFF	TGTGCCATCAGCCCGGGACAGGGGACGGGTAGCCCTTACAATGGGCAGTTCTTC	18	TRBV10-3	TRBJ2-1	TRBD1	-
CASSRLTGSTNTEAFF	TGTGCCAGCAGCCGGCTTACAGGGAGTACGAACACTGAAGCTTTCTTT	16	TRBV7-7	TRBJ1-1	-	once
CASSVGQGLGGYTF	TGTGCCAGCAGTGTCGGACAGGGGCTGGGAGGCTACACCTTC	14	TRBV27	TRBJ1-2	TRBD1	once
CASSSSGGHQPTEAFF	TGCGCCAGCAGCTCCTCGGGCGGCCACCAGCCCACTGAAGCTTTCTTT	16	TRBV5-1	TRBJ1-1	-	-
CASRMYREFDKPQHF	TGTGCCAGCAGGATGTACAGGGAATTCGATAAGCCCCAGCATTTT	15	TRBV27	TRBJ1-5	-	-
CASSSERLYEQYF	TGTGCCAGCAGTTCCGAACGACTCTACGAGCAGTACTTC	13	TRBV6-2/TRBV6-3	TRBJ2-7	-	few
CASRARSTDTQYF	TGTGCCAGTCGAGCGAGGAGCACAGATACGCAGTATTTT	13	TRBV6-1	TRBJ2-3	-	few
CSAEGQYYGYTF	TGCAGTGCGGAGGGACAGTACTATGGCTACACCTTC	12	TRBV20-1	TRBJ1-2	TRBD1	few
CARTQGPYSNQPQHF	TGTGCTAGAACGCAGGGTCCATATAGCAATCAGCCCCAGCATTTT	15	TRBV12-5	TRBJ1-5	-	-
CSAPGLAGRQETQYF	TGCAGTGCGCCGGGACTAGCGGGGAGACAAGAGACCCAGTACTTC	15	TRBV20-1	TRBJ2-5	TRBD2	-